This T cell receptor beta chain was observed in a study of blood T cell repertoires in COVID-19. Study summary: Donors in the United States, Italy and Spain gave samples during acute or convalescent COVID-19.

Those who participated ranged in age from roughly 18 to 89 years and resided in 20 to 30 US areas. In the study's own analysis: Amplification of reference gene primers was used by the study to estimate nucleated cell counts. Profiled with immunoSEQ multiplex PCR; TCRdb holds only in-frame clones, not every one. D and trimming come from the DNA, and the V and J calls and clone size come from that table. The sample consists of approximately 250,000 clones, approximately 90% of them appearing once. This clone was observed a single time. The sample taken for sequencing was PBMCs or T cells enriched from blood (not recorded which). The TCR originated in a man aged 40-49 years who had been exposed to COVID-19.

Written as DNA, the CDR3 is TGTGCCATAGAGCGTCCGTTAGAGGAGACTGAAGCTTTCTTT. It translates to CAIERPLEETEAFF. The rearrangement uses TRBV10-3 and TRBJ1-1; D is undetermined. Germline V lookup: CDR1 ENHRY, CDR2 SYGVKD. The V gene lost 9 bases and the J gene lost 5 bases, with 19 bases spanning the gap. This CDR3 contains 14 residues.